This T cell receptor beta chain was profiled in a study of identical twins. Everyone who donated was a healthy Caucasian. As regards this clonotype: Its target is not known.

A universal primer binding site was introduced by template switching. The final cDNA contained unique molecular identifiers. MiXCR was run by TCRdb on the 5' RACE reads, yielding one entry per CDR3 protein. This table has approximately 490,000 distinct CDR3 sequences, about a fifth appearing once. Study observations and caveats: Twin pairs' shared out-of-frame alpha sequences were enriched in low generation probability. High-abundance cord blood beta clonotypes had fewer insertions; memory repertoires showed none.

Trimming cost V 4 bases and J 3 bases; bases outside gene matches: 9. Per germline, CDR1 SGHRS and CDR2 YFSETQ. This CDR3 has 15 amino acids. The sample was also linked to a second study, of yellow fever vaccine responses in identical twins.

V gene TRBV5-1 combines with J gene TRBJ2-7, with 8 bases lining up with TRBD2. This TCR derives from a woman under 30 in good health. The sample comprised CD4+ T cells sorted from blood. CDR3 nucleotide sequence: TGCGCCAGCAGCCCATGGCGGGAGGTTATCTACGAGCAGTACTTC. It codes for CASSPWREVIYEQYF.